Sequencing of this T cell receptor (beta chain) was carried out in a study of response to subunit inactivated influenza vaccine. TCRdb recomputed calls from the RT-PCR reads with MiXCR, one row per CDR3 protein. The sample lists more than 200,000 distinct CDR3 sequences, approximately 12% occurring once. CDR1 SGHRS and CDR2 YFSETQ come from the germline V gene. V was trimmed by 4 bases and J by 5 bases, leaving 10 bases between them. There are 14 residues in the CDR3. Study outcomes and limitations: New T cells are recruited in small numbers by each seasonal influenza vaccination, according to the authors' suggestion.

Notes on this clonotype: Antigen specificity is unknown.

This TCR was sampled from a man aged 50 or older who received an inactivated influenza vaccine. The sample in question was non-naive T cells sorted from PBMCs, obtained 14 to 15 days before vaccination. V and J are TRBV5-1 and TRBJ1-6; weak D call: TRBD1 (6 bases). Here the CDR3 DNA reads TGCGCCAGCAGCCTGGGGGCAGATAATTCACCCCTCCACTTT. It encodes CASSLGADNSPLHF.